Listed below are T cell receptor beta chains from one sample, sequenced in a study of CD4 T cells in relation to SARS-CoV-2 and coronaviruses. Here immunoSEQ multiplex PCR was the method, and the copy in TCRdb shows in-frame clones only, minus some. The top ten hold under 0.4% of the sample, which has tens of thousands of clones, approximately 90% seen once. The specimen sequenced was naive CD4+ T cells from PBMCs. These receptors all come from an adult with COVID-19. The CDR3 runs from the conserved cysteine through the conserved F or W. Fields, in order: V gene, clone size, J gene, CDR3 protein. Not every row has a clone size; where given, it reads once, few, many or a size class.

TRBV5-1	.	TRBJ2-3	CASSLFTDLADTQYF
TRBV11-2	.	TRBJ2-5	CASSPIRVRTQYF
TRBV19	.	TRBJ2-1	CASSPGTWQNEQFF
TRBV5-1	.	TRBJ2-2	CASSSTGQRNTGELFF
TRBV4-2	.	TRBJ2-1	CASSQDRTSGSYNEQFF
TRBV13	.	TRBJ2-2	CASSQGGNTGELFF
TRBV28	.	TRBJ2-7	CASSLSLTYEQYF
TRBV30	.	TRBJ2-1	CAWSVGGSSDEQFF
TRBV9	.	TRBJ2-3	CASSGPGLNTDTQYF
TRBV28	.	TRBJ1-2	CASNGAGWGENGYTF
TRBV24-1	.	TRBJ1-6	CATSDPHLSYNSPLHF
TRBV11-3	.	TRBJ2-1	CASSPEGRSVDEQFF
TRBV7-9	few	TRBJ2-7	CASSFMTGGIENEQYF
TRBV24-1	few	TRBJ1-1	CATSAGNEAFF
TRBV24-1	.	TRBJ2-1	CATSDSIATGGPTYNEQFF
TRBV27	once	TRBJ2-1	CASRNSQGASAYNEQFF
TRBV28	.	TRBJ2-2	CASKGAGGTGELFF
TRBV7-2	.	TRBJ2-3	CASSRVGRRGGTQYF
TRBV7-2	.	TRBJ2-2	CASSFGTGPGELFF
TRBV10-3	.	TRBJ2-7	CAISRGSGYEQYF
TRBV24-1	.	TRBJ2-5	CATSETRGSQETQYF
TRBV5-4	.	TRBJ1-2	CASRPETAGYGYTF
TRBV9	.	TRBJ2-2	CASSSDPNTGELFF
TRBV11-2	.	TRBJ1-1	CASSLGRQITEAFF
TRBV25-1	.	TRBJ2-3	CASIKPSTDTQYF
TRBV4-1	.	TRBJ1-2	CASSQSRYTHYGYTF
TRBV7-2	.	TRBJ2-5	CASSMLQETQYF
TRBV7-9	.	TRBJ1-2	CASSPFRDRKSNYGYTF
TRBV7-8	.	TRBJ2-7	CASSLGRARDEQYF
TRBV4-1	.	TRBJ1-6	CASSPQPTGRGSPLHF